The present T cell receptor beta chain was sequenced within a study of blood T cell repertoires in COVID-19. Study-level information: Specimens from acute and convalescent COVID-19 originated in the United States, Italy and Spain.

This CDR3 is built from 14 residues. Trimming took 7 bases from V and 8 from J, leaving 23 bases between them. Germline assignment: CDR1 SQVTM and CDR2 ANQGSEA. The study recruited people aged about 18 to 89 years across roughly 25 US areas. Donors in Cohort 3 counted as recovered after two negative PCRs, clearance, or symptom resolution. The table came from immunoSEQ multiplex PCR; TCRdb's copy has only in-frame clones and leaves some out. The profile shows under 350,000 clones, around 92% of them singletons. The sequenced material came from PBMCs or T cells enriched from blood (not recorded which). The rearrangement links TRBV29-1 to TRBJ1-1; D might be TRBD1 (6 bases). This receptor was identified in a woman in her sixties who had recovered from COVID-19. The CDR3 loop is CSARGVISGDEAFF. CDR3 DNA: TGCAGCGCCCGGGGGGTGATTTCAGGGGACGAAGCTTTCTTT.